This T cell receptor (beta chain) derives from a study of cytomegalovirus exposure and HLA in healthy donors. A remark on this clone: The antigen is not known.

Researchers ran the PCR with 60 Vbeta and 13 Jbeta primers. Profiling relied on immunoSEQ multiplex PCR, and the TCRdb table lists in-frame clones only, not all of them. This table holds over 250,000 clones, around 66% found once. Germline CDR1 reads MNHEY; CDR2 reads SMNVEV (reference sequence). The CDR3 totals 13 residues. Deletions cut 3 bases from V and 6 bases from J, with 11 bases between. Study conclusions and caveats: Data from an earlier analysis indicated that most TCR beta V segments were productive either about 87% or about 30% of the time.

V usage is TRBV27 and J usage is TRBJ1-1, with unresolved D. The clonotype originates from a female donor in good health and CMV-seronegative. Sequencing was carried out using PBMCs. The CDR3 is CASSLAGGAEAFF. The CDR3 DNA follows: TGTGCCAGCAGTTTGGCGGGTGGAGCTGAAGCTTTCTTT.